The present TCR beta chain was sequenced within a study of T-cell memory formation after mild COVID-19. The study, taken as a whole, reports: The authors did not confirm SARS-CoV-2 specificity of second-wave clones peaking day 37. Day 15 to 85 contractors were CD4/CD8 balanced; later expanders leaned CD4+. Memory cells collected pre-infection included some clones that later responded, suggesting cross-reactive memory joined.

The table lists this clonotype with a few counts. Its antigen is not identified. TCR alpha and TCR beta cDNA libraries with sample barcodes and UMIs came from 5'RACE using constant-segment primers. One entry per CDR3 protein results from TCRdb running MiXCR on the 5' RACE reads. The repertoire holds under 300,000 distinct CDR3 sequences, with around a tenth as singletons. In germline, CDR1 is SGHTA, CDR2 FQGNSA. V lost 3 bases and J 0 bases, leaving 16 bases between the germline ends. The CDR3 extends over 17 amino acids. The TCR originated in a man between 18 and 29 years old who had mild COVID-19 (a few samples of this study predate the infection). Cell type and time point are not known. The V gene is TRBV7-2, the J gene TRBJ2-3; D is perhaps TRBD2 (6 bases). Sequenced material: PBMCs or a T cell subset sorted from them (not recorded which). CDR3 sequence (DNA): TGTGCCAGCAGCTTTGGGACGTCGGCGGGGAGCACAGATACGCAGTATTTT. This translates into CASSFGTSAGSTDTQYF.